The clone carrying this TCR beta chain came up many times. RNA transcripts provided the source from which TCR beta CDR3 regions were amplified. The HTBI primer set served for first-round RT-PCR of the TCR CDR3. MiXCR, applied by TCRdb to the multiplex PCR reads, yields one record per CDR3 protein. This sample carries about 350,000 distinct CDR3 sequences, 15% to 20% of them seen once, and the ten largest clones take around 15%. This sample is drawn from a study of T cells in Graves' hyperthyroidism and ophthalmopathy. Per the germline V gene, CDR1 is DFQATT and CDR2 is SNEGSKA (reference sequence). The length of the CDR3 is 14 residues. Deletions cut 3 bases from V and 4 bases from J, with 15 bases between. Inclusion characteristics of ophthalmopathy patients comprised a Clinical Activity Score of at least 3, a NOSPECS grade of at least 4, and duration under 3 months. Lactation, pregnancy, other autoimmune disease or uncontrolled infection excluded patients. On the basis of clinical symptoms, serum thyroxine and TRAb, thyroid ultrasound and orbital computed tomography, diagnoses were made.

Sequenced: blood. This sequence was found in a woman between 40 and 50 years old with Graves' ophthalmopathy. The chain carries TRBV20-1 and TRBJ1-2, with no clear D. CDR3: CSARLGFALYGYTF. The CDR3 DNA reads as TGCAGTGCTAGGCTTGGCTTTGCTCTCTATGGCTACACCTTC.